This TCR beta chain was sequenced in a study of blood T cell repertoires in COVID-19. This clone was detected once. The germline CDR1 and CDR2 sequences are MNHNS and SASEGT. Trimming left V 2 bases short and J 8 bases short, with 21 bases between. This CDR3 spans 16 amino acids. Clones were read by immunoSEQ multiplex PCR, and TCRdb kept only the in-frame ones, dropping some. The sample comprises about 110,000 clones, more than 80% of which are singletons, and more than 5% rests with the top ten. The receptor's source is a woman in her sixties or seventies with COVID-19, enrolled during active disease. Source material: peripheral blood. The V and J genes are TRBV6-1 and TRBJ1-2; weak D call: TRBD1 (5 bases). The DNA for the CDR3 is TGTGCCAGCAGTGAAAATCCGCAGGGCTCCCCTTCGGGCTACACCTTC. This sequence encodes CASSENPQGSPSGYTF.